The 28 T cell receptor beta chains reported below all come from one sample, sequenced in a study of Ad26.COV2.S vaccination and SARS-CoV-2 variants. Stated treatment: some 20 received Ad26.COV2.S at low or high dose, single or two shots; 5 received placebo; per-sample allocation not given. Day 63 following the first vaccine or placebo injection was when the samples were taken. The protocol was immunoSEQ multiplex PCR, while the TCRdb copy is restricted to in-frame clones and leaves out a portion. The sample records roughly 320,000 clones, approximately 80% being singletons. The specimen comprised peripheral blood, sampled in a trial of Ad26.COV2.S vaccine versus placebo. These receptor sequences come from a person between 18 and 60 years old who received the Ad26.COV2.S COVID-19 vaccine or a placebo.

This clone occurred a few times. The chain links TRBV5-4 to TRBJ2-7, with no clear D. Germline V gives CDR1 SGHNT, CDR2 YYREEE (reference sequence). The CDR3 is made up of 13 amino acids. Trimming shortened V by 3 bases and J by 5 bases, and 12 bases separated the two germline ends. The CDR3 nucleotides read TGTGCCAGCAGCTCAAGTCGGGTTGACGAGCAGTACTTC. It yields the protein CASSSSRVDEQYF.

The rearrangement joins TRBV9 to TRBJ2-5; D may be TRBD1 or TRBD2 (5 bases each). V was clipped by 0 bases and J by 4 bases, with 13 bases between them. Germline loops: CDR1 SGDLS, CDR2 YYNGEE. The CDR3 extends over 15 amino acids. CDR3: CASSVGPGRGETQYF. The CDR3 DNA follows: TGTGCCAGCAGCGTAGGCCCGGGACGGGGAGAGACCCAGTACTTC.

The chain has TRBV2 and TRBJ1-1; the D gene is possibly TRBD1 (5 bases). Germline CDR1 SNHLY, CDR2 FYNNEI. The V gene lost 4 bases and the J gene lost 6 bases, with 30 bases spanning the gap. The CDR3 extends over 19 amino acids. The CDR3 DNA is TGTGCCAGCAGTGTAGTATATAGGATGTCGGGCAGGGTAGAGCCTGAAGCTTTCTTT. Its protein is CASSVVYRMSGRVEPEAFF.

V usage is TRBV4-1 and J usage is TRBJ2-7; no clear D. The germline V gene has CDR1 MGHRA and CDR2 YSYEKL. Trimming shortened V by 0 bases and J by 2 bases, and 8 bases separated the two germline ends. The CDR3 has 14 residues. CDR3 region: CASSQEGRTYEQYF. The CDR3 bases are TGCGCCAGCAGCCAAGAGGGTAGAACCTACGAGCAGTACTTC.

The chain combines TRBV10-3 with TRBJ1-5, with TRBD1 identical over 8 bases. The CDR3 totals 14 residues. From germline, CDR1 is ENHRY and CDR2 SYGVKD. J gave up 6 bases and V 10 bases, and 11 bases lay outside the gene matches. CDR3 bases: TGTGCCACCTGGACAGGGTCGAGGATTCAGCCCCAGCATTTT. Its translation is CATWTGSRIQPQHF.

CDR3 sequence reads: CASSWTGADTDTQYF. Written as DNA, the CDR3 is TGTGCCAGCAGCTGGACAGGGGCGGACACAGATACGCAGTATTTT. The chain combines TRBV11-2 with TRBJ2-3, with 9 bases identical to TRBD1. CDR1 SGHAT and CDR2 FQNNGV come from the germline V gene. The V segment lost 4 bases and the J segment 2 bases; nucleotides outside the gene matches: 4. This CDR3 has 15 amino acids.

The V and J genes are TRBV6-5 and TRBJ2-5; 7 nucleotides match TRBD2. V lost 6 bases to trimming and J lost 4 bases; unmatched junction nucleotides: 5. The CDR3 has 13 residues. The germline V gene has CDR1 MNHEY and CDR2 SVGAGI. The CDR3: CASRSPGGETQYF. The CDR3 DNA follows: TGTGCCAGCAGAAGTCCGGGGGGAGAGACCCAGTACTTC.

The chain employs TRBV6-5 and TRBJ1-2; the D gene is possibly TRBD1 (6 bases). Germline CDR1 MNHEY, CDR2 SVGAGI. The V and J ends lost 7 bases and 4 bases respectively, with 13 bases between them. This CDR3 comprises 13 residues. The CDR3 is CASKRTVTYGYTF. The CDR3 nucleotides are TGTGCCAGCAAACGGACAGTTACCTATGGCTACACCTTC.

This chain links TRBV6-2 or TRBV6-3 with TRBJ1-5; D ambiguous. Germline V gene sequence: CDR1 MNHEY, CDR2 SVGEGT. This CDR3 spans 14 amino acids. Between the trimmed V and J ends, which lost 0 bases and 6 bases, there was a span of 9 bases. In DNA form, the CDR3 reads TGTGCCAGCAGTTACTCCCGGGATGGTCAGCCCCAGCATTTT. Its protein is CASSYSRDGQPQHF.

V gene TRBV3-1 (or the pseudogene TRBV3-2) combines with J gene TRBJ2-2; weak D call: TRBD2 (6 bases). CDR3 length equals 14 residues. Germline V gives CDR1 LGHDT, CDR2 YNNKEL (reference sequence). Trimming took 4 bases from V and 3 from J, leaving 9 bases between them. The CDR3 here is CASSRGLYTGELFF. As DNA, the CDR3 is TGTGCCAGCAGCCGGGGACTTTACACCGGGGAGCTGTTTTTT.

The rearrangement joins TRBV5-6 to TRBJ2-5; 8 bases are shared with TRBD1. Germline values: CDR1 SGHDT, CDR2 YYEEEE. Unmatched junction bases numbered 10, after V lost 6 bases and J lost 6 bases. The CDR3 contains 14 residues. CDR3 coding DNA: TGTGCCAGCACTGCTCAACAGGGGGGCAAGACCCAGTACTTC. This encodes CASTAQQGGKTQYF.

J is TRBJ2-6 and V is TRBV4-1, with 9 bases identical to TRBD1. Per the germline V gene, CDR1 is MGHRA and CDR2 is YSYEKL. The CDR3 is made up of 19 amino acids. V lost 1 base and J lost 0; bases outside the gene matches: 7. The CDR3 bases are TGCGCCAGCAGCCAAGGCAGGGACAGGGTAATCTCTGGGGCCAACGTCCTGACTTTC. Protein: CASSQGRDRVISGANVLTF.

The chain uses TRBV7-8 and TRBJ2-1; a possible D gene is TRBD1 (6 bases). Germline lookup yields CDR1 SGHVS and CDR2 FQNEAQ. V dropped 1 base and J dropped 7 bases, with 23 bases sitting between them. The CDR3 consists of 18 residues. CDR3 sequence (DNA): TGTGCCAGCAGCTTAGGGATACAGGGTGGGGGATCGATAAATGAGCAGTTCTTC. Translating it yields CASSLGIQGGGSINEQFF. Combining the CDR3 with reference TRBV7-8 and TRBJ2-1 gives the whole variable domain GAGVSQSPRYKVAKRGQDVALRCDPISGHVSLFWYQQALGQGPEFLTYFQNEAQLDKSGLPSDRFFAERPEGSVSTLKIQRTQQEDSAVYLCASSLGIQGGGSINEQFFGPGTRLTVL.

The genes are TRBV12-3 or TRBV12-4 and TRBJ2-1; D not resolved. The V end was cut by 6 bases, the J end by 10 bases, with 16 bases between. The CDR3 runs to 13 residues. The CDR3 nucleotides are TGTGCCAGCAGCTCCCGGACCCCGCCCGAGCAGTTCTTC. Translated: CASSSRTPPEQFF.

This chain joins TRBV6-5 and TRBJ2-3; D gene uncertain. V gave up 10 bases and J gave up 2 bases, with 19 bases separating them. The CDR3 is 15 amino acids. CDR1 is MNHEY and CDR2 is SVGAGI in the germline V gene. The CDR3 DNA follows: TGTGCCACCAGACGGGCCAGGAGCTACACAGATACGCAGTATTTT. It specifies CATRRARSYTDTQYF.

This chain joins TRBV6-1 and TRBJ1-2; D is unresolved. The CDR3 covers 13 residues. CDR1 and CDR2 (germline): MNHNS, SASEGT. V lost 0 bases, J lost 9 bases, and 11 bases lay in between. CDR3 DNA sequence: TGTGCCAGCAGTGAAGCGCTTCTGTTTCGCTACACCTTC. Amino acids: CASSEALLFRYTF.

The V and J genes are TRBV6-5 and TRBJ2-7; 7 bases align to TRBD1. Germline lookup yields CDR1 MNHEY and CDR2 SVGAGI. J was trimmed by 6 bases and V by 3 bases; bases with no gene match: 8. This CDR3 comprises 14 residues. CDR3 region: CASSYGQGVGEQYF. CDR3 DNA sequence: TGTGCCAGCAGTTATGGGCAGGGGGTAGGCGAGCAGTACTTC.

The CDR3 protein is CATTALYGYTF. Here the CDR3 DNA reads TGTGCCACCACGGCCTTATATGGCTACACCTTC. The chain couples TRBV28 to TRBJ1-2; the D is unclear. Germline assignment: CDR1 MDHEN and CDR2 SYDVKM. The CDR3 loop spans 11 amino acids. V was clipped by 10 bases and J by 5 bases, with 11 bases between them.

V is TRBV9 and J is TRBJ2-6, with a possible D match to TRBD1 (6 bases). Germline loops: CDR1 SGDLS, CDR2 YYNGEE. The length of the CDR3 is 17 residues. Trimming stripped 3 bases from V and 0 bases from J, with 13 bases between. Here the CDR3 DNA reads TGTGCCAGCAGCGACCGCGGACAGCCCTCTGGGGCCAACGTCCTGACTTTC. It translates to CASSDRGQPSGANVLTF.

J is TRBJ1-1 and V is TRBV18; D is ambiguous. The V and J ends lost 6 bases and 4 bases respectively, with 12 bases between them. Germline values: CDR1 KGHSH, CDR2 LQKENI. The CDR3 runs to 13 residues. The CDR3 sequence: CASSKTGATEAFF. The DNA of the CDR3 is TGTGCCAGCTCCAAGACTGGAGCCACTGAAGCTTTCTTT. Full variable domain (rest looked up from reference TRBV18 and TRBJ1-1): NAGVMQNPRHLVRRRGQEARLRCSPMKGHSHVYWYRQLPEEGLKFMVYLQKENIIDESGMPKERFSAEFPKEGPSILRIQQVVRGDSAAYFCASSKTGATEAFFGQGTRLTVV.

The chain uses TRBV9 and TRBJ1-1, with a tentative D call TRBD1 (5 bases). Germline V gene lookup returns CDR1 SGDLS and CDR2 YYNGEE. The CDR3 is made up of 15 amino acids. Trimming stripped 0 bases from V and 1 base from J, with 10 bases between. The CDR3: CASSVVRGTNTEAFF. The CDR3 DNA follows: TGTGCCAGCAGCGTAGTTCGGGGGACGAACACTGAAGCTTTCTTT.

The V gene is TRBV5-1, the J gene TRBJ2-1; D may be TRBD2 (5 bases). The ends were cut back, 0 bases at V and 5 bases at J, with 12 bases in the middle. The germline CDR1 and CDR2 sequences are SGHRS and YFSETQ. The CDR3 consists of 15 residues. DNA for the CDR3: TGCGCCAGCAGCTTGGTGTCGGGGTACGACAATGAGCAGTTCTTC. Its translation is CASSLVSGYDNEQFF.

The rearrangement links TRBV7-9 to TRBJ1-1; TRBD1 is a possible D gene (5 bases). With 2 bases removed from V and 5 bases from J, the gap between germline ends came to 12 bases. The CDR3 covers 14 residues. Germline CDR1 SEHNR, CDR2 FQNEAQ (reference sequence). CDR3 nucleotides: TGTGCCAGCAGCTTAACAGGCGGTAGGACTGAAGCTTTCTTT. Residues: CASSLTGGRTEAFF.

This clone was observed once. The chain couples TRBV28 to TRBJ1-2; D gene ambiguous. V dropped 8 bases and J dropped 7 bases, with 14 bases sitting between them. Looked up from germline, CDR1 is MDHEN and CDR2 is SYDVKM. This CDR3 contains 12 residues. The CDR3, as DNA: TGTGCCAGCGCTGTCCGGATGGGTGGCTACACCTTC. It codes for CASAVRMGGYTF.

The chain employs TRBV25-1 and TRBJ2-3; no clear D. The germline V gene encodes CDR1 MGHDK and CDR2 SYGVNS. There are 12 residues in the CDR3. Trimming took 4 bases from V and 4 from J, leaving 6 bases between them. The CDR3 is CASSVGSDTQYF. CDR3 in DNA: TGTGCCAGCAGTGTCGGTTCAGATACGCAGTATTTT. The full variable domain, completed using reference TRBV25-1 and TRBJ2-3, is EADIYQTPRYLVIGTGKKITLECSQTMGHDKMYWYQQDPGMELHLIHYSYGVNSTEKGDLSSESTVSRIRTEHFPLTLESARPSHTSQYLCASSVGSDTQYFGPGTRLTVL.

A few counts support this clone. The rearrangement joins TRBV6-5 to TRBJ1-2; D gene uncertain. CDR1 and CDR2 (germline): MNHEY, SVGAGI. V lost 5 bases, J lost 7 bases, and 17 bases lay in between. This CDR3 region has 14 residues. The CDR3 nucleotides are TGTGCCAGCAGTCCCCGAGGCCCCCTCAGTGGCTACACCTTC. Its protein is CASSPRGPLSGYTF.

This clone was picked up one time. V and J are TRBV28 and TRBJ2-2, with D unclear. The CDR3 length is 12 residues. Germline assignment: CDR1 MDHEN and CDR2 SYDVKM. Trimming left V 2 bases short and J 5 bases short, with 3 bases between. The CDR3 DNA sequence: TGTGCCAGCAGTTTAGTGACCGGGGAGCTGTTTTTT. This translates into CASSLVTGELFF.

This sequence joins TRBV18 and TRBJ2-7, with D perhaps matching TRBD2 (6 bases). CDR1 is KGHSH and CDR2 is LQKENI in the germline V gene. This CDR3 has 16 residues. Trimming stripped 3 bases from V and 2 bases from J, with 17 bases between. The CDR3 loop reads CASSPLPGTGAYEQYF. The CDR3 region has the DNA TGTGCCAGCTCACCCCTCCCCGGGACGGGAGCCTACGAGCAGTACTTC.